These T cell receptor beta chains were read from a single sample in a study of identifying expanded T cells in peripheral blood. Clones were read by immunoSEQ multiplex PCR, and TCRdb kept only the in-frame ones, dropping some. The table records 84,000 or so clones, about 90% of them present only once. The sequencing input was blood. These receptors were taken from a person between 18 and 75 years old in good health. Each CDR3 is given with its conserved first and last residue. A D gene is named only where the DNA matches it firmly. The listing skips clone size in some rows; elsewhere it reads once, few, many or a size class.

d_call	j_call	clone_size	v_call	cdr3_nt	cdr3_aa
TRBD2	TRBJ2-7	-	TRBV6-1	TGTGCCAGCAGACCGACCGGGGGGTCGCACGAGCAGTACTTC	CASRPTGGSHEQYF
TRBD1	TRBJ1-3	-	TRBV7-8	TGTGCCAGCAGCTTGGGGACAGGCACTGGAAACACCATATATTTT	CASSLGTGTGNTIYF
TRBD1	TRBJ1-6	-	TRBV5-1	TGCGCCAGCAGCCGGACAGGGGGTAATTCACCCCTCCACTTT	CASSRTGGNSPLHF
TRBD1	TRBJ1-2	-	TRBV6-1	TGTGCCAGCAGTGAAGGACAGGGCGACTATGGCTACACCTTC	CASSEGQGDYGYTF
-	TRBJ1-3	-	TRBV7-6	TGTGCCAGCAGCTTAGGGGGGTTCTTGAACACCATATATTTT	CASSLGGFLNTIYF
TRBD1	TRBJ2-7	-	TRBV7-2	TGTGCCAGCAGCGAACAAGGACAGGGAGTGGGCGAGCAGTACTTC	CASSEQGQGVGEQYF
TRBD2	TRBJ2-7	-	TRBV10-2	TGCGCCAGCAGACTAGCGGGAAACTACGAGCAGTACTTC	CASRLAGNYEQYF
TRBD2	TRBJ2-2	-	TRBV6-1	TGTGCCAGCACTAGCGGGGGGGACCCCGGGGAGCTGTTTTTT	CASTSGGDPGELFF
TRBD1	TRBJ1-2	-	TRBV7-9	TGTGCCAGCGCAACAGGGGGCTTCTTTGGCTACACCTTC	CASATGGFFGYTF
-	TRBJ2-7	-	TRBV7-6	TGTGCCAGCAGCTCAAATACAGGGTACGAGCAGTACTTC	CASSSNTGYEQYF
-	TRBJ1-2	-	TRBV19	TGTGCCAGTAGTAGCGGGACACTTAACTATGGCTACACCTTC	CASSSGTLNYGYTF
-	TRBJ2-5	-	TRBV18	TGTGCCAGCTCACCAAAATTGGGGGGGCCGGAGACCCAGTACTTC	CASSPKLGGPETQYF
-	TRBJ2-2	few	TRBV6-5	TGTGCCAGCAGTTTCAAAACAGAGACCGGGGAGCTGTTTTTT	CASSFKTETGELFF
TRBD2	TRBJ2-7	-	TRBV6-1	TGTGCCAGCAGTGAAGCAGCTAGCGGGGTGAGCTACGAGCAGTACTTC	CASSEAASGVSYEQYF
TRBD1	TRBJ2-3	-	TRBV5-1	TGCGCCAGCAGCATCGGGACAGGGTTCGATACGCAGTATTTT	CASSIGTGFDTQYF
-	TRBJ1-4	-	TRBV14	TGTGCCAGCAGCCAAGGCATCGGACTGAATGAAAAACTGTTTTTT	CASSQGIGLNEKLFF
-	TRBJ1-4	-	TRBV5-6	TGTGCCAGCAGCTTGACAACAGGGTATCGTGAAAAACTGTTTTTT	CASSLTTGYREKLFF
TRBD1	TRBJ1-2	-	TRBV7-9	TGTGCCAGCAGCCCTCGGACAGGGGATCGATATGGCTACACCTTC	CASSPRTGDRYGYTF
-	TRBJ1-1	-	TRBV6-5	TGTGCCAGCAGTTACTCCCTTAGAGAGCAGAACACTGAAGCTTTCTTT	CASSYSLREQNTEAFF
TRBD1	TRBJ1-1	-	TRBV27	TGTGCCAGCAGTCTGGACGGGACAGGGGTTACTGAAGCTTTCTTT	CASSLDGTGVTEAFF
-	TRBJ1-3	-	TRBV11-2	TGTGCCAGCACCTCAATTCTGGACGAAAGCTCTGGAAACACCATATATTTT	CASTSILDESSGNTIYF
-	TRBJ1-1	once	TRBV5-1	TGCGCCAGCAGCTTTACCTATGGTGGCACTGAAGCTTTCTTT	CASSFTYGGTEAFF
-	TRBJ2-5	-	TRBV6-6	TGTGCCAGCAGTTACTCGCTAGGGACCCAGTACTTC	CASSYSLGTQYF
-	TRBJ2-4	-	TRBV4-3	TGCGCCAGCAGCCAAGCCCCAACAGGGGGGGGAAACATTCAGTACTTC	CASSQAPTGGGNIQYF
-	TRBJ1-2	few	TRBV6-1	TGTGCCAGCAGTGAGAGGGAGCCTGATGGCTACACCTTC	CASSEREPDGYTF
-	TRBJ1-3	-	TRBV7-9	TGTGCCAGCAGCTTAGCCTGGGCAGCGAGCTCTGGAAACACCATATATTTT	CASSLAWAASSGNTIYF
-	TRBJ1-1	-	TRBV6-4	TGTGCCAGCAGTGAATCTTCCAGGGCGAACACTGAAGCTTTCTTT	CASSESSRANTEAFF
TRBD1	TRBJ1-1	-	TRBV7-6	TGTGCCAGCAGCTTAGGGACAGGGGAAATTGAAGCTTTCTTT	CASSLGTGEIEAFF